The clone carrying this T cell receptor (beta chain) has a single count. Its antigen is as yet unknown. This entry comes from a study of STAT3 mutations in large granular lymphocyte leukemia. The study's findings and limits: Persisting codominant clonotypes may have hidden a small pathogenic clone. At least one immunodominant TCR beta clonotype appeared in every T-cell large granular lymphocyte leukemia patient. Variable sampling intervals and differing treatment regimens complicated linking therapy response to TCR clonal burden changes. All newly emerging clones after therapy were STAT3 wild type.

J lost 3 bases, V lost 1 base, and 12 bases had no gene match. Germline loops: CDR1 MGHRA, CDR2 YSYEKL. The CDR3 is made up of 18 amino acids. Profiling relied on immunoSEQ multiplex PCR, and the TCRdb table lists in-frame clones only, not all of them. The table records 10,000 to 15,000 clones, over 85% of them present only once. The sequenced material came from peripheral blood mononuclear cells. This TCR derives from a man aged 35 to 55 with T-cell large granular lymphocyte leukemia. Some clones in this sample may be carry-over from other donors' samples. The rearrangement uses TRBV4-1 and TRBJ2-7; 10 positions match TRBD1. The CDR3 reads CASSQADFVGQGNYEQYF. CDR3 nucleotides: TGCGCCAGCAGCCAAGCCGATTTCGTGGGACAGGGGAACTACGAGCAGTACTTC.